This record covers a single T cell receptor (beta chain). Its antigen is unknown. Base qualities are not provided; no much larger clone lies one nucleotide away. What the time point label conveys for this sample: about 28 days (+/-7) after the second vaccine dose. AZD1222 recipients whose second dose came at about 4 weeks and those whose second dose came at about 12 weeks were combined into one group, since spike-specific TCR depth and breadth did not differ between the two schedules. Vaccinee samples were obtained from the UK trials COV001 and COV002, which included a single-blind randomized controlled phase 2/3 trial of AZD1222 (ChAdOx1 nCoV-19) in healthy adults. For TCRbeta chain sequencing, PBMC samples from trial participants were taken at day 0 and at day 28 after the second dose. The CDR3 regions of human TCRbeta chains were analyzed by immunosequencing. As for how the authors treated the data: TCRs in the repertoires were compared against a reference library of SARS-CoV-2-specific TCRs that had been generated with the MIRA antigen-specificity platform. Breadth was defined as the fraction of unique TCRs that were SARS-CoV-2-associated. Depth was defined as the fraction of total T cells that were SARS-CoV-2-associated. Using the MIRA data, each spike-specific TCR was assigned both to the spike region to which the TCR was reactive and to a CD4 or CD8 class. Log10-transformed breadth and depth values were compared by one-way ANOVA with Sidak's multiple comparisons tests. Here the immuneACCESS table is served through TCRdb, limited to in-frame sequences with V and J called. Missing clones are a known gap in these copies; in checked studies unresolved V genes cover under half, and the rest lacks a known reason. V and J calls and clone size come straight from that table; D and trimming were deduced from the DNA. This sample holds tens of thousands of clones; 87% were observed only once. Together, the top ten hold less than 3.5% of the sample.

The CDR3, from cysteine to phenylalanine, totals 13 residues. Here the CDR3 DNA is all that survives: 39 bases in frame from base 1. The germline V gene (reference sequence) yields DFQATT for CDR1 and SNEGSKA for CDR2. V is pruned by 3 bases and J by 8 bases, leaving 4 bases of the junction without a gene match. The sample belongs to a study of T cell responses to AZD1222 COVID-19 vaccine (dated by TCRdb to 2020 to 2023). Regarding the research as a whole: A total of approximately 250 trial participants underwent TCR sequencing, of whom 207 had received two doses of AZD1222 and around 25 had received two doses of the MenACWY control vaccine. Trial participants were enrolled by age into 18-55, 56-69 and 70-plus year subgroups, with about 150, 28 and 57 TCR-sequenced participants respectively.

Paper-wide results and their limitations: Reportedly, close to half of the unique spike-specific TCRs recognized epitopes lying outside the regions that are mutated in the B.1.351 and B.1.1.7 variants. In the small 56-69-year group, the increase in depth fell short of significance, most likely because of low power. Vaccine-associated CD4 TCRs spanned the whole spike protein, with dominant responses in regions 160-218 and 743-854. Most participants were white British and females outnumbered males, and the authors suggested that clonal diversity may have been underestimated. Because no samples from the day 14 peak response were available, repertoires could be characterized only after the peak T cell response. Conclusions about previously exposed vaccinees are limited because only six or seven AZD1222 recipients were SARS-CoV-2 seropositive at baseline. A significant rise in spike-specific TCR breadth and depth was observed after two AZD1222 doses relative to day 0 and relative to MenACWY recipients.

Sequences were derived from peripheral blood, sampled 28 days after the second AZD1222 dose. Rearrangement joined TRBV20-1 to TRBJ2-3, with 11 bases aligning to TRBD1. This receptor was taken from an adult who received the AZD1222 COVID-19 vaccine. The DNA sequence reads TGCAGTGCTAGTGGGGGACAGGGGGGTACGCAGTATTTT. Its translation reads: CSASGGQGGTQYF.